The 31 T cell receptor beta chains presented below share a single source sample, sequenced in a study of cytomegalovirus exposure and HLA in healthy donors. The PCR contained 60 Vbeta and 13 Jbeta primers. Assay used: immunoSEQ multiplex PCR; TCRdb lists only in-frame clones, some missing. The data contain more than 150,000 clones, around four fifths of them seen just once; the ten biggest clones take up roughly 0.8%. Material: PBMCs. The source is a woman aged 18-29 years in good health and CMV-seronegative.

In regard to this clone: One end of the junction fails to match germline, which may point to a read error. The chain recombines TRBV6-1 with TRBJ2-1, with unresolved D. Germline CDR1 and CDR2: MNHNS and SASEGT. The CDR3 totals 10 residues. CDR3 sequence: CASAYNERFF. CDR3 sequence (DNA): TGTGCCAGCGCCTACAATGAGCGGTTCTTC.

The V call is TRBV28, the J call TRBJ2-7; D is uncertain. The CDR3 length is 12 residues. V was cut by 5 bases and J by 0 bases, with 5 bases left in between. CDR1 and CDR2 (germline): MDHEN, SYDVKM. DNA of the CDR3: TGTGCCAGCAGTGTCCACTCCTACGAGCAGTACTTC. Amino acid sequence: CASSVHSYEQYF. Full variable domain (missing parts from reference TRBV28 and TRBJ2-7): DVKVTQSSRYLVKRTGEKVFLECVQDMDHENMFWYRQDPGLGLRLIYFSYDVKMKEKGDIPEGYSVSREKKERFSLILESASTNQTSMYLCASSVHSYEQYFGPGTRLTVT.

The V and J genes are TRBV10-3 and TRBJ2-7, with D tentatively TRBD1 (6 bases). The CDR3 totals 12 residues. Germline values: CDR1 ENHRY, CDR2 SYGVKD. V was cut by 4 bases and J by 5 bases, with 9 bases left in between. The CDR3 sequence: CAISGSGDEQYF. CDR3 sequence (DNA): TGTGCCATCAGTGGATCAGGGGACGAGCAGTACTTC.

The J gene is TRBJ2-7, the V gene TRBV29-1; 14 nucleotides align to TRBD2. V lost 7 bases and J lost 1; bases outside the gene matches: 0. CDR1 SQVTM and CDR2 ANQGSEA come from the germline V gene. This CDR3 comprises 13 residues. CDR3 sequence (DNA): TGCAGCGGGACTAGCGGGGGGTCCTACGAGCAGTACTTC. This sequence encodes CSGTSGGSYEQYF.

The chain employs TRBV6-5 and TRBJ1-2; D may be TRBD1 (6 bases). V gave up 5 bases and J gave up 4 bases, with 17 bases separating them. The CDR3 is 15 residues long. Germline CDR1 MNHEY, CDR2 SVGAGI. The CDR3 region has the DNA TGTGCCAGCAGTAACGACAGGCGACCACTCTATGGCTACACCTTC. Protein product: CASSNDRRPLYGYTF.

The chain couples TRBV20-1 to TRBJ2-1; D is perhaps TRBD1 (5 bases). Germline V gene lookup returns CDR1 DFQATT and CDR2 SNEGSKA (reference sequence). This CDR3 has 11 residues. V was trimmed by 6 bases and J by 5 bases, leaving 8 bases between them. CDR3 amino acids: CSATRDNEQFF. DNA for the CDR3: TGCAGTGCCACCAGGGACAATGAGCAGTTCTTC.

The chain uses TRBV27 and TRBJ2-1; 9 bases align to TRBD1. The CDR3 loop spans 14 amino acids. Germline V gene sequence: CDR1 MNHEY, CDR2 SMNVEV (reference sequence). The V and J ends lost 0 bases and 16 bases, in that order; junction bases with no gene match: 10. The CDR3 DNA reads TGTGCCAGCAGTTTATCAGTTGGAGGGACAGGGTCCTTCTTC. This translates into CASSLSVGGTGSFF.

The chain uses TRBV9 and TRBJ1-4; D may be TRBD1 (5 bases). The CDR3 extends over 12 amino acids. Between the trimmed V and J ends, which lost 7 bases and 8 bases, there was a span of 12 bases. Germline-derived CDR1 and CDR2 are SGDLS and YYNGEE. The chain's CDR3 is CASGVGGEKLFF. In DNA, the CDR3 is TGTGCCAGCGGGGTCGGGGGAGAAAAACTGTTTTTT.

Turning to this clone: One junction end disagrees with the germline gene, perhaps due to a read error. The CDR3 loop is CSSSFSDRGMGGYNEQFF. The CDR3 DNA follows: TGTTCCAGCAGCTTCTCGGACAGGGGTATGGGAGGGTACAATGAGCAGTTCTTC. The chain is built from TRBV7-9 and TRBJ2-1; TRBD1 matches 9 bases. This CDR3 has 18 residues. The germline V gene encodes CDR1 SEHNR and CDR2 FQNEAQ (reference sequence).

The chain couples TRBV5-1 to TRBJ2-1, with 7 bases aligning to TRBD2. Germline assignment: CDR1 SGHRS and CDR2 YFSETQ. This CDR3 has 14 residues. V shed 3 bases, J shed 4 bases, and the junction held 4 bases outside the gene matches. This CDR3 is CASSSGGGYNEQFF. The DNA for the CDR3 is TGCGCCAGCAGCTCGGGGGGAGGATACAATGAGCAGTTCTTC.

The rearrangement links TRBV27 to TRBJ2-3; D not certain. Germline loops: CDR1 MNHEY, CDR2 SMNVEV (reference sequence). The V end lost 3 bases, the J end lost 0 bases, and 10 bases lay between the germline ends. This CDR3 is 15 amino acids long. The CDR3 region is CASSFLGGSTDTQYF. DNA of the CDR3: TGTGCCAGCAGTTTTCTTGGCGGAAGCACAGATACGCAGTATTTT.

A remark on this clone: The identical CDR3 is also encoded by other nucleotide sequences in the sample. The chain recombines TRBV30 with TRBJ1-5; TRBD1 is a possible D gene (5 bases). CDR1 GTSNPN and CDR2 SVGIG come from the germline V gene (reference sequence). The germline V and J ends were trimmed by 0 bases and 2 bases, with 5 bases remaining between them. The CDR3 sequence is 13 residues long. CDR3 amino acids: CAWSVQGNQPQHF. The CDR3, as DNA: TGTGCCTGGAGTGTACAGGGCAATCAGCCCCAGCATTTT.

The rearrangement uses TRBV7-9 and TRBJ2-1; 9 positions agree with TRBD1. CDR1 and CDR2 (germline): SEHNR, FQNEAQ (reference sequence). With V trimmed by 5 bases and J by 9 bases, 8 bases remained unmatched. The CDR3 extends over 14 amino acids. In DNA, the CDR3 is TGTGCCAGCAGCGCAAGGACAGGGGCCGGTGAGCAGTTCTTC. Protein: CASSARTGAGEQFF.

This CDR3 reads CASQRSGNQPQHF. The CDR3 nucleotides read TGTGCCAGCCAGCGATCCGGCAATCAGCCCCAGCATTTT. This chain connects TRBV6-1 to TRBJ1-5; D is unclear. Germline V gene lookup returns CDR1 MNHNS and CDR2 SASEGT. V was trimmed by 8 bases and J by 2 bases, leaving 10 bases between them. The CDR3 is 13 amino acids.

The chain is built from TRBV11-2 and TRBJ2-7; D possibly corresponds to TRBD2 (5 bases). The germline gives CDR1 SGHAT, CDR2 FQNNGV. Deletions cut 2 bases from V and 2 bases from J, with 13 bases between. There are 15 residues in the CDR3. The CDR3 sequence: CASSLHPGTPYEQYF. CDR3 coding DNA: TGTGCCAGCAGCTTACATCCGGGAACCCCCTACGAGCAGTACTTC.

The V and J genes are TRBV28 and TRBJ1-2, with D possibly matching TRBD1 (5 bases). V was shortened by 2 bases and J by 4 bases, with 14 bases between the two germline ends. The CDR3 has 15 residues. Germline V lookup: CDR1 MDHEN, CDR2 SYDVKM. The CDR3 here is CASSLRGGESYGYTF. The CDR3 DNA follows: TGTGCCAGCAGTTTAAGGGGAGGGGAATCCTATGGCTACACCTTC.

The chain combines TRBV2 with TRBJ1-5; 10 bases fit TRBD1. CDR3 length: 15 amino acids. Losses at the gene ends were 6 bases for V and 6 bases for J; bases not matched to a gene: 8. Germline V gives CDR1 SNHLY, CDR2 FYNNEI. In nucleotides, the CDR3 is TGTGCCAGCAGCCTTGACAGGGGGCTAGGTCAGCCCCAGCATTTT. Protein product: CASSLDRGLGQPQHF.

This clone appeared a few times. This chain connects TRBV19 to TRBJ2-7; tentative D call: TRBD1 (5 bases). CDR3 length equals 14 residues. Looked up from germline, CDR1 is LNHDA and CDR2 is SQIVND (reference sequence). The V gene lost 5 bases and the J gene lost 2 bases, with 13 bases spanning the gap. The CDR3 loop is CASSWAGPTYEQYF. The CDR3 DNA follows: TGTGCCAGTAGTTGGGCAGGGCCCACCTACGAGCAGTACTTC.

V and J are TRBV5-4 and TRBJ2-5; 9 bases are a match to TRBD1. The end of the DNA aligns better with TRBJ2-7, so the J call may be wrong. The CDR3 runs to 15 residues. CDR1 is SGHNT, CDR2 YYREEE, per germline (reference sequence). The CDR3 DNA reads as TGTGCCAGCAGCTTGGGGACAGGGGTGAGAGTCGAGCAGTACTTC. Its protein is CASSLGTGVRVEQYF.

This chain links TRBV21-1 with TRBJ1-2; the tabulated D call, TRBD1, remains unverified against the DNA. TRBV21-1 counts as a pseudogene. The CDR3 runs 18 residues. CDR3 coding DNA: TGTGCCAGCAGCAAAGCGGGGGACAGGGGAATCGCCGAATATGGCTACACCTTC. Its translation is CASSKAGDRGIAEYGYTF.

Comment on this clone: The same CDR3 is also encoded by other DNA sequences in this sample. V is TRBV20-1 and J is TRBJ2-1, with D unresolved. CDR3 length: 11 amino acids. The germline V gene encodes CDR1 DFQATT and CDR2 SNEGSKA (reference sequence). With 1 base removed from V and 9 bases from J, the gap between germline ends came to 7 bases. The CDR3 sequence is CSARAGGEQFF. Written as DNA, the CDR3 is TGCAGTGCTAGAGCAGGTGGTGAGCAGTTCTTC.

The chain joins TRBV6-6 to TRBJ1-1, with 7 positions matching TRBD1. CDR1 MNHNY and CDR2 SVGAGI come from the germline V gene (reference sequence). The CDR3 totals 14 residues. V gave up 4 bases and J gave up 6 bases; unmatched junction bases: 8. CDR3 coding DNA: TGTGCCAGCAGTTTGACGGGACAGAGCCCTGAAGCTTTCTTT. It is translated as CASSLTGQSPEAFF.

This chain connects TRBV21-1 to TRBJ2-5; the table gives TRBD1 as D, unverified against the DNA. TRBV21-1 is labeled a pseudogene. The CDR3 runs 15 residues. The CDR3 DNA follows: TGTGCCAGCAGCAACCTTGAGACAGGGTGGGAGACCCAGTACTTC. This translates into CASSNLETGWETQYF.

CDR3 sequence: CASSIATDTQYF. CDR3 bases: TGTGCCAGTAGTATAGCAACAGATACGCAGTATTTT. V and J are TRBV19 and TRBJ2-3; D call uncertain. V lost 1 base and J lost 3, with 2 bases in between. Germline CDR1 is LNHDA and CDR2 is SQIVND (reference sequence). The CDR3 length is 12 residues.

V usage is TRBV28 and J usage is TRBJ2-7, with 12 positions matching TRBD1. The ends lost 3 bases at V and 4 bases at J; junction bases unmatched: 4. CDR3 length: 15 residues. Germline-derived CDR1 and CDR2 are MDHEN and SYDVKM. The CDR3 sequence: CASSFGDRGLYEQYF. The CDR3 DNA reads TGTGCCAGCAGTTTCGGGGACAGGGGGCTATACGAGCAGTACTTC.

The V call is TRBV6-5, the J call TRBJ2-5, with TRBD2 identical over 12 bases. In germline, CDR1 is MNHEY, CDR2 SVGAGI. The CDR3 loop spans 15 amino acids. V gave up 5 bases and J gave up 9 bases; unmatched junction bases: 10. This CDR3 is CASSLTGLAGWAQYF. CDR3 nucleotide sequence: TGTGCCAGCAGTCTTACGGGACTAGCGGGTTGGGCCCAGTACTTC.

The CDR3 region is CASSLGGGDSNQPQHF. The CDR3 DNA reads TGTGCCAGCAGCTTGGGGGGAGGAGATAGCAATCAGCCCCAGCATTTT. This chain joins TRBV5-5 and TRBJ1-5; no reliable D call. The CDR3 loop spans 16 amino acids. Germline V lookup: CDR1 SGHKS, CDR2 YYEKEE (reference sequence). The V end lost 0 bases, the J end lost 0 bases, and 10 bases lay between the germline ends.

The V gene is TRBV29-1, the J gene TRBJ2-7; 7 bases agree with TRBD2. The length of the CDR3 is 15 residues. Losses at the gene ends were 4 bases for V and 2 bases for J; bases not matched to a gene: 11. Per the germline V gene, CDR1 is SQVTM and CDR2 is ANQGSEA. CDR3: CSVGGEGAGPYEQYF. The CDR3, as DNA: TGCAGCGTTGGAGGGGAGGGCGCAGGGCCCTACGAGCAGTACTTC.

The V call is TRBV6-6, the J call TRBJ2-7; 7 bases agree with TRBD1. The CDR3 covers 14 residues. With V trimmed by 5 bases and J by 7 bases, 11 bases remained unmatched. Germline V gene sequence: CDR1 MNHNY, CDR2 SVGAGI (reference sequence). CDR3 loop: CASSPLDRVGEQYF. The CDR3 coding sequence is TGTGCCAGCAGTCCCCTCGACAGGGTGGGTGAGCAGTACTTC.

This chain joins TRBV30 and TRBJ2-1; 13 bases are a match to TRBD2. After removal of 1 base from V and 8 bases from J, the junction contained 5 bases not matched to a gene. Germline V gene data show CDR1 as GTSNPN and CDR2 as SVGIG (reference sequence). This CDR3 contains 15 residues. The CDR3 reads CAWSDTSGRADEQFF. The CDR3 bases are TGTGCCTGGAGTGATACTAGCGGGAGGGCCGATGAGCAGTTCTTC.

The chain employs TRBV14 and TRBJ2-3, with 11 bases lining up with TRBD2. The length of the CDR3 is 20 residues. The V segment lost 0 bases and the J segment 4 bases; nucleotides outside the gene matches: 15. CDR1 and CDR2 (germline): SGHDN, FVKESK. CDR3 loop: CASSQEDIDRLAGFSDTQYF. The DNA of the CDR3 is TGTGCCAGCAGCCAAGAGGATATCGACCGACTAGCGGGATTCTCAGATACGCAGTATTTT.